A single sample gave rise to the 18 T cell receptor beta chains below, sequenced in a study of shared clonotypes between healthy human individuals. TCRdb's copy holds only in-frame clones and misses some; the assay was immunoSEQ multiplex PCR. Of a few million clones listed, about nine tenths are singletons. Specimen: naive CD4+ T cells from PBMCs. Subset here: CD45RA+ positively selected. These receptors all come from a man between 18 and 29 years old in good health. Some clones in this sample may be carry-over from other donors' samples.

The chain is built from TRBV5-1 and TRBJ2-5; D remains unclear. The V gene's germline CDR1 is SGHRS and CDR2 YFSETQ. The V end was cut by 0 bases, the J end by 3 bases, with 12 bases between. The CDR3 sequence is 15 residues long. Here the CDR3 DNA reads TGCGCCAGCAGCTTGGCGGTACAGTCTAAAGAGACCCAGTACTTC. It codes for CASSLAVQSKETQYF.

This chain's CDR3 is CASSGPGGSDTQYF. The DNA of the CDR3 is TGTGCCAGCAGTGGTCCAGGGGGGTCAGATACGCAGTATTTT. This sequence joins TRBV28 and TRBJ2-3; D might be TRBD1 (7 bases). Looked up from germline, CDR1 is MDHEN and CDR2 is SYDVKM. V lost 5 bases and J 4 bases, leaving 13 bases between the germline ends. CDR3 length equals 14 residues.

The CDR3 DNA reads as TGTGCCAGCAGTTTTGGACAGACCGCCCACAATGAGCAGTTCTTC. Residues: CASSFGQTAHNEQFF. The chain carries TRBV28 and TRBJ2-1, with D tentatively TRBD1 (6 bases). The V gene lost 3 bases and the J gene lost 5 bases, with 14 bases spanning the gap. The CDR3 is made up of 15 amino acids. Germline values: CDR1 MDHEN, CDR2 SYDVKM.

The rearrangement uses TRBV4-1 and TRBJ1-4; tentative D call: TRBD1 (5 bases). The V and J ends lost 3 bases and 8 bases respectively, with 19 bases between them. Germline loops: CDR1 MGHRA, CDR2 YSYEKL. The CDR3 contains 16 residues. CDR3 sequence (DNA): TGCGCCAGCAGCCAGACAATCGGGGCCGGGAACGAAAAACTGTTTTTT. This translates into CASSQTIGAGNEKLFF.

A single count supports this clone. The rearrangement joins TRBV11-1 to TRBJ1-1; 8 bases map to TRBD1. V dropped 3 bases and J dropped 4; count of bases not matched to a gene: 10. CDR3 length equals 16 residues. Germline V gene data show CDR1 as SGHAT and CDR2 as FQDESV (reference sequence). CDR3 nucleotide sequence: TGTGCCAGCAGCTTCGGGACAGGTTGGCGGGGCACTGAAGCTTTCTTT. It is translated as CASSFGTGWRGTEAFF.

The chain employs TRBV30 and TRBJ2-1; D remains unclear. Per the germline V gene, CDR1 is GTSNPN and CDR2 is SVGIG (reference sequence). V gave up 0 bases and J gave up 0 bases, with 9 bases separating them. The CDR3 totals 15 residues. CDR3 nucleotide sequence: TGTGCCTGGAGTGTACTAAGTAGCTCCTACAATGAGCAGTTCTTC. This codes for CAWSVLSSSYNEQFF.

This chain connects TRBV7-2 to TRBJ2-5, with 15 bases aligning to TRBD2. V was clipped by 4 bases and J by 4 bases; unmatched bases: 4. Germline CDR1 and CDR2: SGHTA and FQGNSA. This CDR3 is 16 amino acids long. The CDR3 region is CASSSGLAGGSETQYF. The CDR3 nucleotides read TGTGCCAGCAGCTCGGGACTAGCGGGAGGATCAGAGACCCAGTACTTC.

The V gene is TRBV5-1, the J gene TRBJ2-7; D is tentatively TRBD1 or TRBD2 (5 bases each). V gave up 2 bases and J gave up 3 bases, with 15 bases separating them. The CDR3 covers 15 residues. The germline V gene has CDR1 SGHRS and CDR2 YFSETQ. The DNA for the CDR3 is TGCGCCAGCAGCTTACTCCAGGGCGGAGGCTACGAGCAGTACTTC. It codes for CASSLLQGGGYEQYF.

The chain links TRBV18 to TRBJ2-3; D unclear. The CDR3 is 13 amino acids. V was pared by 8 bases and J by 3 bases, with 12 bases between. CDR1 and CDR2 (germline): KGHSH, LQKENI. The chain's CDR3 is CASGPPGTDTQYF. The DNA of the CDR3 is TGTGCCAGCGGACCTCCCGGGACAGATACGCAGTATTTT.

The chain joins TRBV4-2 to TRBJ2-1, with D possibly called TRBD1 or TRBD2 (6 bases each). V was pared by 1 base and J by 2 bases, with 12 bases between. CDR1 and CDR2 from the germline V gene are LGHNA and YNFKEQ. This CDR3 has 16 amino acids. The CDR3 DNA reads TGTGCCAGCAGCCAAGCTCGGGGGCGCGCCTACAATGAGCAGTTCTTC. Protein sequence: CASSQARGRAYNEQFF.

This clone was picked up one time. The chain links TRBV15 to TRBJ2-7; 9 bases line up with TRBD2. This CDR3 is 16 amino acids long. The ends lost 1 base at V and 6 bases at J; junction bases unmatched: 10. Looked up from germline, CDR1 is LNHNV and CDR2 is YYDKDF (reference sequence). This chain's CDR3 is CATSRGAGGLVGEQYF. CDR3 DNA: TGTGCCACCAGCAGAGGAGCGGGAGGACTCGTGGGCGAGCAGTACTTC.

The chain's CDR3 is CATSGGVGDQYF. CDR3 nucleotides: TGTGCCACCTCCGGGGGGGTGGGGGACCAGTACTTC. The chain has TRBV28 and TRBJ2-5, with 8 bases fitting TRBD2. With V trimmed by 10 bases and J by 10 bases, 11 bases remained unmatched. This CDR3 spans 12 amino acids. Germline assignment: CDR1 MDHEN and CDR2 SYDVKM.

The chain employs TRBV6-1 and TRBJ2-7; 9 positions agree with TRBD1. CDR3 length equals 13 residues. Trimming at V came to 5 bases and at J to 6 bases, leaving 5 bases not matched to a gene. Germline assignment: CDR1 MNHNS and CDR2 SASEGT. This chain's CDR3 is CASSSETGGEQYF. CDR3 nucleotides: TGTGCCAGCAGTTCAGAGACAGGGGGCGAGCAGTACTTC.

The chain is built from TRBV7-8 and TRBJ1-2; D remains unclear. CDR3 length: 13 amino acids. The germline V gene has CDR1 SGHVS and CDR2 FQNEAQ. Trimming shortened V by 5 bases and J by 1 base, and 8 bases separated the two germline ends. In DNA, the CDR3 is TGTGCCAGCAGCCGAGAGGATAACTATGGCTACACCTTC. It is translated as CASSREDNYGYTF.

This sequence joins TRBV6-1 and TRBJ1-2; D unclear. Trimming took 0 bases from V and 8 from J, leaving 13 bases between them. Germline lookup yields CDR1 MNHNS and CDR2 SASEGT. The CDR3 has 14 amino acids. The chain's CDR3 is CASSEAMSAGGYTF. CDR3 coding DNA: TGTGCCAGCAGTGAAGCGATGTCAGCTGGGGGCTACACCTTC.

Points on this clone: Other DNA variants within this sample encode the same CDR3. The chain recombines TRBV20-1 with TRBJ1-3; D is unresolved. The ends were cut back, 5 bases at V and 1 base at J, with 3 bases in the middle. Germline loops: CDR1 DFQATT, CDR2 SNEGSKA (reference sequence). This CDR3 is built from 11 residues. The CDR3 protein is CSASSGNTIYF. The DNA of the CDR3 is TGCAGTGCTTCATCTGGAAACACCATATATTTT.

This sequence joins TRBV5-1 and TRBJ1-1; 11 positions match TRBD1. Trimming removed 4 bases from V and 4 bases from J; junction bases left unmatched: 6. The CDR3 extends over 15 amino acids. In germline, CDR1 is SGHRS, CDR2 YFSETQ. The CDR3 DNA follows: TGCGCCAGCAGCAACCAAGGGACAGGGGGCACTGAAGCTTTCTTT. This translates into CASSNQGTGGTEAFF.

In nucleotides, the CDR3 is TGTGCCAGCAGCCCTCGGGGGTCCGCAGATACGCAGTATTTT. Protein sequence: CASSPRGSADTQYF. The rearrangement joins TRBV7-8 to TRBJ2-3; D may be TRBD2 (6 bases). The CDR3 contains 14 residues. Germline V lookup: CDR1 SGHVS, CDR2 FQNEAQ. V dropped 5 bases and J dropped 4 bases, with 13 bases sitting between them.